The entry below gives a single T cell receptor beta chain sequence along with its context. Under the authors' procedure: Amplification of reference gene primers provided the estimated nucleated cell counts. Clones were sequenced by immunoSEQ multiplex PCR, and TCRdb holds only the in-frame ones, with some missing. V and J calls and clone size come straight from that table; D and trimming were deduced from the DNA. The data show more than 90,000 clones, about 70% seen once. CDR3 length: 16 residues. Trimming removed 7 bases from V and 3 bases from J; junction bases left unmatched: 12. The germline V gene encodes CDR1 SNHLY and CDR2 FYNNEI. The sample originates from a study of blood T cell repertoires in COVID-19. Whole-study context: Material from acute and convalescent COVID-19 was sourced from the United States, Italy and Spain. From T cells, B-cell-depleted T cells, or PBMCs came the material, which was cDNA or gDNA.

The sequencing sample was made of peripheral blood. The rearrangement links TRBV2 to TRBJ1-5; 7 positions match TRBD1. The source is an older woman in a cohort sampled during active or convalescent COVID-19. In nucleotides, the CDR3 is TGTGCCAGCAAGACACTGACAGGGCGCTCCAATCAGCCCCAGCATTTT. Translating it yields CASKTLTGRSNQPQHF. The full variable domain, in which reference TRBV2 and TRBJ1-5 provide the parts outside the CDR3, is EPEVTQTPSHQVTQMGQEVILRCVPISNHLYFYWYRQILGQKVEFLVSFYNNEISEKSEIFDDQFSVERPDGSNFTLKIRSTKLEDSAMYFCASKTLTGRSNQPQHFGDGTRLSIL.